The TCR beta chain described here comes from a study of blood T cell repertoires in COVID-19. The protocol was immunoSEQ multiplex PCR, while the TCRdb copy is restricted to in-frame clones and leaves out a portion. The sample carries around 150,000 clones, roughly 89% recorded once. V lost 6 bases and J lost 1; bases outside the gene matches: 5. This CDR3 has 14 residues. Germline values: CDR1 MGHDK, CDR2 SYGVNS. The material sequenced was peripheral blood. This clonotype originated in a human donor in a cohort sampled during active COVID-19. This chain joins TRBV25-1 and TRBJ1-2, with TRBD1 matching 7 bases. The CDR3 region has the DNA TGTGCCAGCAGGTCAGGGGGTGATAACTATGGCTACACCTTC. This sequence encodes CASRSGGDNYGYTF.